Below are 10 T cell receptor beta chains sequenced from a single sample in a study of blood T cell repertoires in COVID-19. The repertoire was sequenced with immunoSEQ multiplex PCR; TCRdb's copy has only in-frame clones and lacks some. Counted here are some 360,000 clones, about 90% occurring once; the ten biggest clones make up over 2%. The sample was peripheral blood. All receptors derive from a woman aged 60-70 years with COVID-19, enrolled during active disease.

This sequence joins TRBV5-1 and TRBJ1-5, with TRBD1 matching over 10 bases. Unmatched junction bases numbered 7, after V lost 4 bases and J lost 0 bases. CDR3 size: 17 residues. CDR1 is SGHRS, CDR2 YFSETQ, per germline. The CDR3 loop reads CASSPGQGTLSNQPQHF. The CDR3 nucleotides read TGCGCCAGCAGCCCGGGACAGGGGACCCTTAGCAATCAGCCCCAGCATTTT.

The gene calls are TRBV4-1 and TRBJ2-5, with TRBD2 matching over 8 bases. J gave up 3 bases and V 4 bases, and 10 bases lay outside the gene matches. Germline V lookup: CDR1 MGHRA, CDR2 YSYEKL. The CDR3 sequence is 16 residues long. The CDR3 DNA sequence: TGCGCCAGCAGCCCTACCGCGGGGGGCTTAAAAGAGACCCAGTACTTC. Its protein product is CASSPTAGGLKETQYF.

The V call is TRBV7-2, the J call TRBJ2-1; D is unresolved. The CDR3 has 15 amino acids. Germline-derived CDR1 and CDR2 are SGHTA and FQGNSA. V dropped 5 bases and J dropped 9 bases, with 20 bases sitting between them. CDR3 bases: TGTGCCAGCAGCCCCTGGGCGACAACCAATGGTGAGCAGTTCTTC. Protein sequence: CASSPWATTNGEQFF. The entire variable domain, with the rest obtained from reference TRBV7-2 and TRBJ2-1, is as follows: GAGVSQSPSNKVTEKGKDVELRCDPISGHTALYWYRQSLGQGLEFLIYFQGNSAPDKSGLPSDRFSAERTGGSVSTLTIQRTQQEDSAVYLCASSPWATTNGEQFFGPGTRLTVL.

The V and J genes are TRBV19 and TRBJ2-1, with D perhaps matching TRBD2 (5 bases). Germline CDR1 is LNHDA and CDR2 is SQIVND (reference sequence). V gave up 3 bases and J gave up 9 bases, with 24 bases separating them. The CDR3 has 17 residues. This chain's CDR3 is CASSIRAAVRYGSEQFF. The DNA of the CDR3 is TGTGCCAGTAGTATTCGAGCGGCAGTTAGATATGGGAGTGAGCAGTTCTTC.

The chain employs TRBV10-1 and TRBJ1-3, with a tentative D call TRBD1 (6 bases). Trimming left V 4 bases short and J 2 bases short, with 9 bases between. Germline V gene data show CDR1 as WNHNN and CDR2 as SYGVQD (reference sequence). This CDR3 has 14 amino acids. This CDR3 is CASSAGTTGNTIYF. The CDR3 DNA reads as TGCGCCAGCAGTGCCGGGACAACTGGAAACACCATATATTTT.

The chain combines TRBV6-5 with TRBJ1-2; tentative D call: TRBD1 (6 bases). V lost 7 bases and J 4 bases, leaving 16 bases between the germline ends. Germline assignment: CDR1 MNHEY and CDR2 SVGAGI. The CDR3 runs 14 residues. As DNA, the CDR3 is TGTGCCAGCATGGTTTTCGACAGGCCCTATGGCTACACCTTC. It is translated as CASMVFDRPYGYTF.

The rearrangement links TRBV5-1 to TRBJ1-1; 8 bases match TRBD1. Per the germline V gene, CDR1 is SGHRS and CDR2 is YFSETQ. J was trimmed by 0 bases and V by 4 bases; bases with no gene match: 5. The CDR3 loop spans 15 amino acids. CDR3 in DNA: TGCGCCAGCAGCCAGACAGGGGCGTTGAACACTGAAGCTTTCTTT. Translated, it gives CASSQTGALNTEAFF.

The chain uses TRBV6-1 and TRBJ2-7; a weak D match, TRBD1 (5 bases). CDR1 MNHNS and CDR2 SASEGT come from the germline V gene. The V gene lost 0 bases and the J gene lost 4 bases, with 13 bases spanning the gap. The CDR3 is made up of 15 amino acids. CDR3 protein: CASSEAAGLPYEQYF. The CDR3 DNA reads TGTGCCAGCAGTGAAGCGGCAGGGCTCCCTTACGAGCAGTACTTC.

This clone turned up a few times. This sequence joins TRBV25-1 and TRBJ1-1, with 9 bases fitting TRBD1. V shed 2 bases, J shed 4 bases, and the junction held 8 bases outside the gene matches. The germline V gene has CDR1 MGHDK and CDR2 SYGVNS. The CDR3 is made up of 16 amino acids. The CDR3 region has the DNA TGTGCCAGCAGTGAACCCAACAGGGGGCCTGGCACTGAAGCTTTCTTT. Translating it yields CASSEPNRGPGTEAFF.

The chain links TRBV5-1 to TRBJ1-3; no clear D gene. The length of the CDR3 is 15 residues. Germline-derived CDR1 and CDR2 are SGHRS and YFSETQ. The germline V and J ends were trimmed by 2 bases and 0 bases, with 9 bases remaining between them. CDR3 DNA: TGCGCCAGCAGCTTTGGGCAGAGCTCTGGAAACACCATATATTTT. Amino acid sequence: CASSFGQSSGNTIYF.